Shown below are 26 T cell receptor beta chains from a single sample sequenced in a study of CD8+ T cells in alopecia areata. Extracted RNA was reverse transcribed into cDNA, the sequencing template. The table came from immunoSEQ multiplex PCR; TCRdb's copy has only in-frame clones and leaves some out. This sample has about 150,000 clones, with 50% to 65% found just once. Material: CD8+ T cells sorted from blood, obtained at week 0. The receptors derive from a human donor with alopecia areata.

In this sample, this clone turned up a few times. This chain links TRBV9 with TRBJ2-7; the match to TRBD1 covers 11 bases. V lost 2 bases and J lost 2; bases outside the gene matches: 3. The length of the CDR3 is 15 residues. The germline CDR1 and CDR2 sequences are SGDLS and YYNGEE. DNA of the CDR3: TGTGCCAGCAGCGTTGAGGGACAGGGGGCCTACGAGCAGTACTTC. Residues: CASSVEGQGAYEQYF.

The sample holds a few counts of this clone. The chain combines TRBV6-5 with TRBJ1-1; D remains unclear. Germline CDR1 reads MNHEY; CDR2 reads SVGAGI. Trimming cost V 5 bases and J 1 base, with 8 bases left between them. This CDR3 is built from 13 residues. CDR3 sequence: CASSGWGNTEAFF. Written as DNA, the CDR3 is TGTGCCAGCAGTGGTTGGGGGAACACTGAAGCTTTCTTT.

The chain combines TRBV5-6 with TRBJ1-6, with 10 nucleotides matching TRBD1. J gave up 9 bases and V 3 bases, and 3 bases lay outside the gene matches. Germline CDR1 and CDR2: SGHDT and YYEEEE. CDR3 length equals 14 residues. CDR3 coding DNA: TGTGCCAGCAGCTACGGGACAGGGGCTTCACCCCTCCACTTT. Translated, it gives CASSYGTGASPLHF.

This clone was detected a few times. This CDR3 is CSVVIAGVADTQYF. CDR3 nucleotides: TGCAGCGTTGTGATAGCGGGGGTTGCAGATACGCAGTATTTT. The V and J genes are TRBV29-1 and TRBJ2-3; TRBD2 matches at 9 bases. After removal of 4 bases from V and 4 bases from J, the junction contained 6 bases not matched to a gene. The CDR3 covers 14 residues. Per germline, CDR1 SQVTM and CDR2 ANQGSEA.

This clone showed up just a few times. The chain joins TRBV30 to TRBJ2-3; D is undetermined. In germline, CDR1 is GTSNPN, CDR2 SVGIG (reference sequence). The CDR3 is 14 amino acids. V gave up 3 bases and J gave up 5 bases, with 15 bases separating them. The CDR3 sequence: CAWSETYREDTQYF. CDR3 coding DNA: TGTGCCTGGAGCGAAACCTACCGAGAAGATACGCAGTATTTT. Complete variable domain (other parts from reference TRBV30 and TRBJ2-3): SQTIHQWPATLVQPVGSPLSLECTVEGTSNPNLYWYRQAAGRGLQLLFYSVGIGQISSEVPQNLSASRPQDRQFILSSKKLLLSDSGFYLCAWSETYREDTQYFGPGTRLTVL.

This clone has only a few counts. V usage is TRBV14 and J usage is TRBJ2-3; 14 bases are a match to TRBD2. Germline V gene sequence: CDR1 SGHDN, CDR2 FVKESK. J gave up 2 bases and V 3 bases, and 7 bases lay outside the gene matches. The CDR3 spans 18 residues. The CDR3 region is CASSQGLAGDSPTDTQYF. CDR3 nucleotides: TGTGCCAGCAGCCAGGGACTAGCGGGGGATTCGCCCACAGATACGCAGTATTTT.

The chain couples TRBV2 to TRBJ2-7; D remains unclear. V lost 8 bases and J lost 5, with 7 bases in between. The germline CDR1 and CDR2 sequences are SNHLY and FYNNEI. This CDR3 has 10 amino acids. CDR3 amino acids: CASGSDEQYF. CDR3 sequence (DNA): TGTGCCAGCGGTTCGGACGAGCAGTACTTC.

The genes are TRBV29-1 and TRBJ2-1; 7 bases map to TRBD1. Germline CDR1 SQVTM, CDR2 ANQGSEA. J was trimmed by 2 bases and V by 7 bases; bases with no gene match: 8. This CDR3 comprises 14 residues. This CDR3 is CSGFGTATYNEQFF. The CDR3 nucleotides read TGCAGCGGTTTCGGGACAGCGACCTACAATGAGCAGTTCTTC.

V gene TRBV29-1 combines with J gene TRBJ2-7; 10 bases align to TRBD2. Per the germline V gene, CDR1 is SQVTM and CDR2 is ANQGSEA. V gave up 8 bases and J gave up 3 bases; unmatched junction bases: 7. The CDR3 has 13 residues. This CDR3 is CSLILAGDYEQYF. CDR3 in DNA: TGCAGCCTTATTCTAGCGGGGGACTACGAGCAGTACTTC.

The chain recombines TRBV30 with TRBJ1-1; D ambiguous. This CDR3 comprises 13 residues. CDR1 is GTSNPN, CDR2 SVGIG, per germline (reference sequence). Trimming removed 3 bases from V and 3 bases from J, with 11 bases in between. CDR3 coding DNA: TGTGCCTGGAGCCCCGGGCAGTACACTGAAGCTTTCTTT. This codes for CAWSPGQYTEAFF.

In this sample, this clone turned up a few times. The V gene is TRBV30, the J gene TRBJ2-2; 9 positions agree with TRBD1. The V gene end was trimmed by 0 bases and the J gene end by 6 bases; junction bases not matched to a gene: 2. CDR3 size: 14 residues. Per the germline V gene, CDR1 is GTSNPN and CDR2 is SVGIG (reference sequence). Here the CDR3 reads CAWSVGQGSGELFF. As DNA, the CDR3 is TGTGCCTGGAGTGTCGGACAGGGGTCCGGGGAGCTGTTTTTT.

The genes are TRBV25-1 and TRBJ1-5, with D unresolved. Trimming cost V 3 bases and J 2 bases, with 8 bases left between them. This CDR3 contains 14 residues. Germline V lookup: CDR1 MGHDK, CDR2 SYGVNS. CDR3 DNA: TGTGCCAGCAGTGATCTGGGCCGCAATCAGCCCCAGCATTTT. It codes for CASSDLGRNQPQHF.

This sequence joins TRBV10-3 and TRBJ1-2; TRBD1 might be the D (6 bases). V was pared by 11 bases and J by 7 bases, with 17 bases between. The CDR3 runs 12 residues. Germline V lookup: CDR1 ENHRY, CDR2 SYGVKD. This CDR3 reads CAAQTGSFGYTF. CDR3 nucleotide sequence: TGTGCCGCTCAAACAGGGAGTTTTGGCTACACCTTC.

The gene calls are TRBV27 and TRBJ2-1; D is ambiguous. Germline lookup yields CDR1 MNHEY and CDR2 SMNVEV (reference sequence). The V gene lost 10 bases and the J gene lost 3 bases, with 13 bases spanning the gap. The CDR3 runs to 13 residues. CDR3 loop: CAIKDGNYNEQFF. The CDR3 DNA reads TGTGCCATCAAGGACGGAAACTACAATGAGCAGTTCTTC.

V usage is TRBV14 and J usage is TRBJ2-3, with TRBD2 matching 9 bases. Trimming at V came to 2 bases and at J to 0 bases, leaving 6 bases not matched to a gene. Per germline, CDR1 SGHDN and CDR2 FVKESK. This CDR3 is built from 17 residues. CDR3 bases: TGTGCCAGCAGCCAAACCAGCGGGGGGACCAGCACAGATACGCAGTATTTT. Translation gives CASSQTSGGTSTDTQYF.

This clone was recorded a few times. This chain's CDR3 is CASSLIGGSSPLHF. The CDR3, as DNA: TGTGCCAGCAGCCTAATAGGGGGGAGTTCACCCCTCCACTTT. V gene TRBV14 combines with J gene TRBJ1-6; possibly TRBD1 for D (6 bases). Germline CDR1 reads SGHDN; CDR2 reads FVKESK. The CDR3 sequence is 14 residues long. V dropped 4 bases and J dropped 9 bases, with 13 bases sitting between them. Complete variable domain (other parts from reference TRBV14 and TRBJ1-6): EAGVTQFPSHSVIEKGQTVTLRCDPISGHDNLYWYRRVMGKEIKFLLHFVKESKQDESGMPNNRFLAERTGGTYSTLKVQPAELEDSGVYFCASSLIGGSSPLHFGNGTRLTVT.

The table lists this clone with a few counts. This chain links TRBV6-6 with TRBJ2-2; D is ambiguous. V was trimmed by 7 bases and J by 2 bases, leaving 5 bases between them. CDR1 MNHNY and CDR2 SVGAGI come from the germline V gene (reference sequence). The length of the CDR3 is 12 residues. CDR3 DNA sequence: TGTGCCAGCACAGATAACACCGGGGAGCTGTTTTTT. Protein: CASTDNTGELFF.

At least ten counts were recorded for this clone. The chain recombines TRBV27 with TRBJ2-7; D remains unclear. Per the germline V gene, CDR1 is MNHEY and CDR2 is SMNVEV (reference sequence). The V gene lost 8 bases and the J gene lost 0 bases, with 8 bases spanning the gap. CDR3 length: 12 residues. This CDR3 is CASWATSYEQYF. The CDR3 nucleotides are TGTGCCAGCTGGGCTACCTCCTACGAGCAGTACTTC.

This chain joins TRBV9 and TRBJ2-3; the D is unclear. CDR1 SGDLS and CDR2 YYNGEE come from the germline V gene. V dropped 0 bases and J dropped 6 bases, with 8 bases sitting between them. The CDR3 runs to 13 residues. The DNA for the CDR3 is TGTGCCAGCAGCGTAGGGGTCTCCGATACGCAGTATTTT. Its translation: CASSVGVSDTQYF.

The CDR3 reads CASNDRVYEQYF. CDR3 sequence (DNA): TGTGCCAGCAACGACAGGGTGTACGAGCAGTACTTC. The chain uses TRBV5-6 and TRBJ2-7; TRBD1 aligns across 7 bases. The J segment lost 4 bases and the V segment lost 6 bases, leaving 4 bases of the junction unmatched. The V gene's germline CDR1 is SGHDT and CDR2 YYEEEE. The CDR3 runs to 12 residues.

This chain joins TRBV4-3 and TRBJ2-3; maybe TRBD2 (6 bases). Per germline, CDR1 LGHNA and CDR2 YSLEER. The V end was cut by 0 bases, the J end by 0 bases, with 13 bases between. The CDR3 loop spans 17 amino acids. The DNA for the CDR3 is TGCGCCAGCAGCCAAGATGGGGCGACTAGTAGCACAGATACGCAGTATTTT. It codes for CASSQDGATSSTDTQYF.

The chain joins TRBV29-1 to TRBJ1-4; TRBD1 matches 7 bases. The CDR3 has 17 residues. With 7 bases clipped from V and 0 bases from J, the junction kept 14 bases outside the gene matches. The V gene's germline CDR1 is SQVTM and CDR2 ANQGSEA. CDR3 loop: CSANRDRTSPTNEKLFF. The DNA for the CDR3 is TGCAGCGCCAACCGGGACAGAACTAGTCCAACTAATGAAAAACTGTTTTTT.

This chain joins TRBV29-1 and TRBJ1-1; D gene ambiguous. Germline lookup yields CDR1 SQVTM and CDR2 ANQGSEA. The germline V and J ends were trimmed by 0 bases and 7 bases, with 12 bases remaining between them. The CDR3 loop spans 13 amino acids. In nucleotides, the CDR3 is TGCAGCGTTGAAGATCCCCACAGCGGTGAAGCTTTCTTT. Encoded protein: CSVEDPHSGEAFF.

J is TRBJ1-1 and V is TRBV15; 9 bases align to TRBD1. The CDR3 totals 13 residues. Losses at the gene ends were 8 bases for V and 7 bases for J; bases not matched to a gene: 8. In germline, CDR1 is LNHNV, CDR2 YYDKDF (reference sequence). CDR3 nucleotides: TGTGCCACCCGGGACAGGGAACGGGGTGAAGCTTTCTTT. Translation gives CATRDRERGEAFF.

V is TRBV29-1 and J is TRBJ1-1; 8 bases are shared with TRBD1. The V segment lost 6 bases and the J segment 10 bases; nucleotides outside the gene matches: 13. CDR1 is SQVTM and CDR2 is ANQGSEA in the germline V gene. CDR3 length: 13 residues. The CDR3 DNA follows: TGCAGCGTCAACACGGACAGGGACGTAGGAGCTTTCTTT. The encoded protein is CSVNTDRDVGAFF.

Only a few counts were recorded for this clone. This sequence joins TRBV4-3 and TRBJ2-7; D is perhaps TRBD1 (6 bases). The CDR3 sequence is 15 residues long. V dropped 0 bases and J dropped 4 bases, with 13 bases sitting between them. Per germline, CDR1 LGHNA and CDR2 YSLEER. The CDR3 sequence is CASSQDQQGLYEQYF. CDR3 nucleotide sequence: TGCGCCAGCAGCCAAGATCAACAGGGCTTATACGAGCAGTACTTC.